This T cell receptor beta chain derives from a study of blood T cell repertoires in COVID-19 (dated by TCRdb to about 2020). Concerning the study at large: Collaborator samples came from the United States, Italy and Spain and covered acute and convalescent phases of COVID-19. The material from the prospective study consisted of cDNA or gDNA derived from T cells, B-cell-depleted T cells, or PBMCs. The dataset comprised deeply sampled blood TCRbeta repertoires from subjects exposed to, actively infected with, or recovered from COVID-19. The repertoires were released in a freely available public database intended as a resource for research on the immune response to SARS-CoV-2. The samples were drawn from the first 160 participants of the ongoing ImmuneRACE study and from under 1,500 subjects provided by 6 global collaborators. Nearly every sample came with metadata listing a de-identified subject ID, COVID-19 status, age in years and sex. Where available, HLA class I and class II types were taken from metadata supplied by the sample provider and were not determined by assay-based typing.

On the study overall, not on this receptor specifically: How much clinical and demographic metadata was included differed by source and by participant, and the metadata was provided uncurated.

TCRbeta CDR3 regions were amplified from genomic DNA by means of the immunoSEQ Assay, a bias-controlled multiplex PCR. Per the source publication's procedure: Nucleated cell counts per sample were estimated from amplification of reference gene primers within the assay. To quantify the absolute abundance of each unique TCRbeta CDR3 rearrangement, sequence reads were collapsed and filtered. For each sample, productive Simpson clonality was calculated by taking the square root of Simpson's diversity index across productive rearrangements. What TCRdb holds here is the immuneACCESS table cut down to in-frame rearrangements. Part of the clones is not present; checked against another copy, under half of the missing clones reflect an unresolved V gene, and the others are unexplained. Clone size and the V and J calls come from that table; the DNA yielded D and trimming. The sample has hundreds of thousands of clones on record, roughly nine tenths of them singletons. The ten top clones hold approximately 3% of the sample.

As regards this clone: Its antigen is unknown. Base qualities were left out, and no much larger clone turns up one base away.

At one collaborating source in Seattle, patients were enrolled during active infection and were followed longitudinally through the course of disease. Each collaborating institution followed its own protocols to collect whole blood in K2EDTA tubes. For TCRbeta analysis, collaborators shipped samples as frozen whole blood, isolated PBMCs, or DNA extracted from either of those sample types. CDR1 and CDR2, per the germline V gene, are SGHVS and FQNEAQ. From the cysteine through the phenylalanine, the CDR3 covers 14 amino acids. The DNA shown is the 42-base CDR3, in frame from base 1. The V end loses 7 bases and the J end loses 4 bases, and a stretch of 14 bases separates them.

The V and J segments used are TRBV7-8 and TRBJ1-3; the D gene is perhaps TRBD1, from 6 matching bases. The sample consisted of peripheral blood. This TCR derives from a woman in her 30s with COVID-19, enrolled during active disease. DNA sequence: TGTGCCAGCACCGTGACAGGTGGAGGAAACACCATATATTTT. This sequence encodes CASTVTGGGNTIYF. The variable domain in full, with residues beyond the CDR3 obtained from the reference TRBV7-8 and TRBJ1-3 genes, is GAGVSQSPRYKVAKRGQDVALRCDPISGHVSLFWYQQALGQGPEFLTYFQNEAQLDKSGLPSDRFFAERPEGSVSTLKIQRTQQEDSAVYLCASTVTGGGNTIYFGEGSWLTVV.